Here is one TCR beta chain with its context. The target antigen is unknown. The isolated RNA, all of it, was reverse transcribed, so expressed TCRB transcripts were what got sequenced. TCRdb's table, derived via immunoSEQ multiplex PCR, lists solely in-frame clones and lacks some. The data show 900,000 or so clones, with about 17% seen just once and 0.023% held by the top ten. The data originate from a study of beta chain features in type 1 diabetes. Looking at the study overall: Sorted cells numbering some 110 million were examined across all samples.

The CDR3 length is 12 residues. Germline assignment: CDR1 SGHAT and CDR2 FQNNGV. V lost 5 bases to trimming and J lost 6 bases, with 9 bases between them. Regarding the study as a whole: Possibly, sequencing cDNA over-represented cells that had high TCR expression levels. At VDJ recombination sites, type 1 diabetes patients had fewer insertions and more deleted nucleotides.

Sequenced: naive CD4+ T cells from blood. The genes are TRBV11-2 and TRBJ2-3; no clear D gene. The sequence was collected from a woman under 30 in good health. The DNA of the CDR3 is TGTGCCAGCAGCGACGAGGCGGATACGCAGTATTTT. Amino acid sequence: CASSDEADTQYF. Filled out from reference TRBV11-2 and TRBJ2-3, the complete variable domain reads EAGVAQSPRYKIIEKRQSVAFWCNPISGHATLYWYQQILGQGPKLLIQFQNNGVVDDSQLPKDRFSAERLKGVDSTLKIQPAKLEDSAVYLCASSDEADTQYFGPGTRLTVL.